Below are 30 T cell receptor beta chains sequenced from a single sample in a study of CD8 T cells in ankylosing spondylitis. Each CDR3 protein is one row after TCRdb ran MiXCR on the 5' RACE reads. This sample has around 300,000 distinct CDR3 sequences, with about 20% found just once. What was sequenced was blood, either unsorted or a sorted T cell fraction (not recorded which). Receptor source: a female donor with ankylosing spondylitis or in good health (not recorded which).

This clonotype was counted a few times. V gene TRBV24-1 combines with J gene TRBJ2-3; 15 bases align to TRBD2. The V segment lost 5 bases and the J segment 2 bases; nucleotides outside the gene matches: 4. Germline V CDR1 and CDR2: KGHDR, SFDVKD. The CDR3 loop spans 17 amino acids. The DNA of the CDR3 is TGTGCCACCAGTGGGGGACTAGCGGGAGGTTCCACAGATACGCAGTATTTT. Translation: CATSGGLAGGSTDTQYF.

This clonotype occurred a few times. J is TRBJ1-3 and V is TRBV20-1; weak D call: TRBD1 (5 bases). The length of the CDR3 is 15 residues. From germline, CDR1 is DFQATT and CDR2 SNEGSKA (reference sequence). Trimming took off 6 bases at V and 0 bases at J, with 15 bases between the two ends. The CDR3 DNA reads TGCAGTGCCCTAGGGACGCGGAGCTCTGGAAACACCATATATTTT. Translated, it gives CSALGTRSSGNTIYF.

The chain joins TRBV27 to TRBJ1-1; D unresolved. Germline lookup yields CDR1 MNHEY and CDR2 SMNVEV (reference sequence). Trimming removed 2 bases from V and 0 bases from J, with 7 bases in between. The CDR3 sequence is 14 residues long. The CDR3 is CASSLGFLNTEAFF. DNA of the CDR3: TGTGCCAGCAGTTTAGGGTTTCTGAACACTGAAGCTTTCTTT.

V is TRBV6-5 and J is TRBJ1-1; the D gene is possibly TRBD1 (6 bases). Germline assignment: CDR1 MNHEY and CDR2 SVGAGI. The CDR3 contains 15 residues. V dropped 2 bases and J dropped 5 bases, with 15 bases sitting between them. The CDR3 DNA is TGTGCCAGCAGTTACCAGGGGCGGGTAGGGACTGAAGCTTTCTTT. It yields the protein CASSYQGRVGTEAFF.

V and J are TRBV7-9 and TRBJ2-1, with D possibly matching TRBD2 (5 bases). V shed 11 bases and J shed 9 bases, with 17 bases lying between them. This CDR3 is 12 amino acids long. Germline V CDR1 and CDR2: SEHNR, FQNEAQ (reference sequence). CDR3 amino acids: CALLMEDSEQFF. As DNA, the CDR3 is TGTGCCCTACTAATGGAGGATAGTGAGCAGTTCTTC.

This clonotype was recorded at least ten times. This sequence joins TRBV7-3 and TRBJ1-2; D gene uncertain. Germline lookup yields CDR1 SGHTA and CDR2 FQGTGA. The CDR3 runs to 13 residues. Trimming took off 3 bases at V and 2 bases at J, with 7 bases between the two ends. CDR3 DNA: TGTGCCAGCAGCTTCCGCGGAAACTATGGCTACACCTTC. Encoded protein: CASSFRGNYGYTF.

This clonotype was detected ten times or more. This chain uses TRBV29-1 with TRBJ2-1; no reliable D call. The V end lost 4 bases, the J end lost 7 bases, and 14 bases lay between the germline ends. CDR1 is SQVTM and CDR2 is ANQGSEA in the germline V gene. The CDR3 loop spans 13 amino acids. CDR3 DNA sequence: TGCAGCGTTGTACCTAGAAACGGAAATGAGCAGTTCTTC. Translation gives CSVVPRNGNEQFF.

This clonotype has ten or more counts. The chain uses TRBV12-3 or TRBV12-4 and TRBJ2-1; 8 nucleotides align to TRBD2. The CDR3 has 15 amino acids. V lost 7 bases, J lost 15 bases, and 20 bases stayed unmatched. This chain's CDR3 is CASTSRVLAGTCLFF. CDR3 sequence (DNA): TGTGCCAGCACCTCCAGGGTATTAGCGGGAACGTGTCTGTTCTTC.

The chain recombines TRBV20-1 with TRBJ1-5; no firm D call. Trimming removed 2 bases at V and 0 bases at J, with 11 bases between. CDR1 is DFQATT, CDR2 SNEGSKA, per germline (reference sequence). This CDR3 spans 15 amino acids. The CDR3 DNA reads as TGCAGTGCTAGATCCGTAGGGAATAGCAATCAGCCCCAGCATTTT. Amino acid sequence: CSARSVGNSNQPQHF.

This clonotype was counted between two and nine times. The chain is built from TRBV5-4 and TRBJ2-7; no clear D gene. V was clipped by 2 bases and J by 4 bases, with 7 bases between them. Germline loops: CDR1 SGHNT, CDR2 YYREEE (reference sequence). The CDR3 contains 12 residues. The CDR3 protein is CASSFNLYEQYF. The CDR3 DNA follows: TGTGCCAGCAGCTTCAACCTATACGAGCAGTACTTC.

This clonotype appeared a few times. The chain links TRBV5-1 to TRBJ2-7; D remains ambiguous. This CDR3 contains 15 residues. The germline CDR1 and CDR2 sequences are SGHRS and YFSETQ. Trimming left V 5 bases short and J 0 bases short, with 15 bases between. In DNA form, the CDR3 reads TGCGCCAGCAGGGCTCGAGACACGCCCTCCTACGAGCAGTACTTC. This encodes CASRARDTPSYEQYF.

Written as DNA, the CDR3 is TGCAGCGTTTTCCTCAGCACAGATACGCAGTATTTT. It encodes CSVFLSTDTQYF. This chain uses TRBV29-1 with TRBJ2-3; unclear D gene. The CDR3 is made up of 12 amino acids. V was cut by 5 bases and J by 0 bases, with 6 bases left in between. Looked up from germline, CDR1 is SQVTM and CDR2 is ANQGSEA.

This clonotype has just a few counts. This chain joins TRBV20-1 and TRBJ2-5, with D perhaps matching TRBD2 (6 bases). Germline lookup yields CDR1 DFQATT and CDR2 SNEGSKA (reference sequence). This CDR3 contains 13 residues. V was shortened by 6 bases and J by 3 bases, with 14 bases between the two germline ends. CDR3 region: CSAETWREETQYF. CDR3 nucleotides: TGCAGTGCCGAAACATGGAGGGAAGAGACCCAGTACTTC.

Comment on this clonotype: The junction does not match germline at one end; this may be a read error. V and J are TRBV20-1 and TRBJ2-3; 10 nucleotides align to TRBD2. The CDR3 loop spans 15 amino acids. Germline CDR1 reads DFQATT; CDR2 reads SNEGSKA (reference sequence). For the CDR3, the DNA is TGCTGTGCTAGACCTAGCGGGAGAGTGGCAGATACGCAGTATTTT. Protein sequence: CCARPSGRVADTQYF.

This clonotype has more than one count but fewer than ten. J is TRBJ1-5 and V is TRBV7-2, with TRBD1 matching over 12 bases. The CDR3 covers 16 residues. V trimming: 5 bases; J trimming: 6 bases; junction bases outside the gene matches: 8. The V gene's germline CDR1 is SGHTA and CDR2 FQGNSA. The CDR3 DNA reads TGTGCCAGCAGCCCGGGCGGGACAGGGGGCGGTCAGCCCCAGCATTTT. Amino acids: CASSPGGTGGGQPQHF.

This rearrangement joins TRBV30 to TRBJ2-5, with TRBD2 matching over 9 bases. CDR3 length equals 15 residues. After removal of 1 base from V and 2 bases from J, the junction contained 5 bases not matched to a gene. The germline V gene encodes CDR1 GTSNPN and CDR2 SVGIG (reference sequence). CDR3 DNA sequence: TGTGCCTGGAGTGACCTAGCGGGGTTACAAGAGACCCAGTACTTC. Translating gives CAWSDLAGLQETQYF.

The chain uses TRBV19 and TRBJ2-5, with a weak D call TRBD2 (5 bases). The CDR3 covers 11 residues. Germline CDR1 LNHDA, CDR2 SQIVND (reference sequence). Trimming took off 9 bases at V and 13 bases at J, with 18 bases between the two ends. The CDR3 region is CASQGEAVPYF. CDR3 coding DNA: TGTGCCAGCCAAGGAGAAGCGGTCCCGTACTTC.

This clonotype has at least ten counts. The chain is built from TRBV4-3 and TRBJ1-2; D gene unclear. Germline CDR1 is LGHNA and CDR2 is YSLEER. The CDR3 is 15 residues long. Trimming took 0 bases from V and 8 from J, leaving 16 bases between them. DNA for the CDR3: TGCGCCAGCAGCCAAGAGTTGTCCGAAACGAGGGGCTACACCTTC. It translates to CASSQELSETRGYTF.

V is TRBV27 and J is TRBJ2-7; 8 nucleotides match TRBD1. Germline V gene lookup returns CDR1 MNHEY and CDR2 SMNVEV (reference sequence). The CDR3 has 13 residues. V gave up 6 bases and J gave up 1 base; unmatched junction bases: 2. The CDR3 is CASRGQGSYEQYF. DNA of the CDR3: TGTGCCAGCAGAGGACAGGGTTCCTACGAGCAGTACTTC.

In its sample, this clonotype was seen a few times. The chain uses TRBV5-1 and TRBJ2-5, with 13 bases aligning to TRBD2. The CDR3 has 16 amino acids. The ends lost 6 bases at V and 4 bases at J; junction bases unmatched: 9. In germline, CDR1 is SGHRS, CDR2 YFSETQ. As DNA, the CDR3 is TGCGCCAGCACCCACCGGACTAGCGGGAGTACAGAGACCCAGTACTTC. Translating gives CASTHRTSGSTETQYF.

This chain joins TRBV29-1 and TRBJ2-3; a weak D match, TRBD2 (5 bases). This CDR3 is built from 13 residues. Per the germline V gene, CDR1 is SQVTM and CDR2 is ANQGSEA. The germline V and J ends were trimmed by 4 bases and 4 bases, with 12 bases remaining between them. The CDR3 sequence: CSVGLARADTQYF. In DNA form, the CDR3 reads TGCAGCGTTGGGTTAGCGAGGGCAGATACGCAGTATTTT.

The V and J genes are TRBV9 and TRBJ2-2; D is unclear. The CDR3 runs 14 residues. Per the germline V gene, CDR1 is SGDLS and CDR2 is YYNGEE. V gave up 4 bases and J gave up 4 bases, with 11 bases separating them. The CDR3 sequence is CASSPRTTTGELFF. CDR3 DNA sequence: TGTGCCAGCAGCCCTCGGACGACCACCGGGGAGCTGTTTTTT.

CDR3: CSAAGTVGSPLHF. CDR3 bases: TGCAGTGCTGCCGGGACAGTTGGTTCACCCCTCCACTTT. The chain couples TRBV20-1 to TRBJ1-6; 7 bases match TRBD1. Germline lookup yields CDR1 DFQATT and CDR2 SNEGSKA (reference sequence). V lost 5 bases and J lost 9; bases outside the gene matches: 7. This CDR3 is built from 13 residues.

This clonotype was detected many times. The V call is TRBV5-1, the J call TRBJ2-5; TRBD2 is a possible D gene (6 bases). Looked up from germline, CDR1 is SGHRS and CDR2 is YFSETQ. The CDR3 loop spans 16 amino acids. V dropped 1 base and J dropped 4 bases, with 17 bases sitting between them. CDR3 DNA sequence: TGCGCCAGCAGCTTGCCGCGCTCGGGGGTTGGAGAGACCCAGTACTTC. It yields the protein CASSLPRSGVGETQYF.

This clonotype turned up a few times. V gene TRBV5-1 combines with J gene TRBJ2-1; D unresolved. Trimming took off 0 bases at V and 8 bases at J, with 9 bases between the two ends. The length of the CDR3 is 13 residues. CDR1 is SGHRS, CDR2 YFSETQ, per germline. This CDR3 reads CASSLALAHEQFF. As DNA, the CDR3 is TGCGCCAGCAGCTTGGCATTAGCACATGAGCAGTTCTTC.

This clonotype was observed a few times. This CDR3 reads CASSRDYRLAGVGEQFF. The CDR3 coding sequence is TGTGCCAGCAGCAGAGATTATAGACTAGCGGGAGTGGGTGAGCAGTTCTTC. This chain connects TRBV28 to TRBJ2-1; 12 nucleotides line up with TRBD2. From germline, CDR1 is MDHEN and CDR2 SYDVKM. The CDR3 contains 17 residues. V shed 6 bases, J shed 9 bases, and the junction held 15 bases outside the gene matches.

This chain joins TRBV29-1 and TRBJ2-1; 7 nucleotides line up with TRBD2. CDR1 and CDR2 from the germline V gene are SQVTM and ANQGSEA. V was pared by 4 bases and J by 5 bases, with 8 bases of the junction left unmatched. The CDR3 loop spans 14 amino acids. DNA of the CDR3: TGCAGCGTTGGTTTCCTAGCGGAAAACAATGAGCAGTTCTTC. It is translated as CSVGFLAENNEQFF.

In this sample, this clonotype turned up a few times. V and J are TRBV7-2 and TRBJ2-3; 11 bases are a match to TRBD2. The trim removed 1 base at V and 4 bases at J, leaving 7 bases unmatched. CDR3 length: 17 amino acids. Germline lookup yields CDR1 SGHTA and CDR2 FQGNSA. The DNA of the CDR3 is TGTGCCAGCAGCTTAGGTAGTAGCGGGAGGGCCGCAGATACGCAGTATTTT. This gives the protein CASSLGSSGRAADTQYF.

This clonotype was counted only a few times. V gene TRBV4-3 combines with J gene TRBJ2-5; the match to TRBD1 covers 8 bases. The CDR3 has 15 amino acids. The V gene end was trimmed by 4 bases and the J gene end by 5 bases; junction bases not matched to a gene: 9. Germline V lookup: CDR1 LGHNA, CDR2 YSLEER. The CDR3 DNA reads as TGCGCCAGCAGCCTCGGACAGGGAAAATTTGAGACCCAGTACTTC. Translated, it gives CASSLGQGKFETQYF.

In its sample, this clonotype was seen many times. The J gene is TRBJ2-1, the V gene TRBV20-1; D not resolved. This CDR3 contains 12 residues. Germline V gene sequence: CDR1 DFQATT, CDR2 SNEGSKA (reference sequence). V was shortened by 2 bases and J by 6 bases, with 8 bases between the two germline ends. The CDR3 loop is CSARPSLNEQFF. The CDR3 DNA sequence: TGCAGTGCTAGACCCTCCCTCAATGAGCAGTTCTTC.